This T cell receptor (beta chain) is from a study of human T cells and chemical hapten exposure. Study overall: Variability of per-sample TCR yields stemmed mainly from small differences in pooled library volume.

This clonotype came up many times. The time point: healthy volunteer bleed at 2 weeks. Unfractionated whole blood yielded total RNA. Within the library, unique molecular identifiers were attached to each individual cDNA molecule. TCRdb processed the RACE reads anew with MiXCR; each CDR3 protein has one entry. This sample has some 50,000 distinct CDR3 sequences, with around 4.5% found just once. Sequencing was performed on whole blood. This sequence originates from a human donor in good health. Some clones in this sample may be carry-over from other donors' samples.

The CDR3 loop is CSAREIGGSRIVNTEAFF. The CDR3 DNA is TGCAGTGCTAGAGAGATTGGGGGCAGCCGGATTGTGAACACTGAAGCTTTCTTT. This chain connects TRBV20-1 to TRBJ1-1, with D perhaps TRBD1 (6 bases). The germline CDR1 and CDR2 sequences are DFQATT and SNEGSKA (reference sequence). Deletions cut 0 bases from V and 0 bases from J, with 20 bases between. The CDR3 is 18 amino acids.